What follows are 6 T cell receptor beta chains derived from one specimen sequenced in a study of blood T cell repertoires in COVID-19. Repertoires were generated with immunoSEQ multiplex PCR, while TCRdb's copy carries only in-frame clones and drops some. Of under 45,000 clones in the sample, around four fifths are singletons; the top ten hold around 42%. Sequenced input: peripheral blood. These receptors were collected from an elderly woman with active or convalescent COVID-19.

The J gene is TRBJ1-2, the V gene TRBV11-2; maybe TRBD1 (5 bases). The CDR3 is 14 residues long. V lost 6 bases and J 3 bases, leaving 14 bases between the germline ends. Germline V gene sequence: CDR1 SGHAT, CDR2 FQNNGV. The CDR3 DNA sequence: TGTGCCAGCAGGCCATCAGGGTTGGACTATGGCTACACCTTC. It is translated as CASRPSGLDYGYTF.

The sample holds a few counts of this clone. V gene TRBV4-2 combines with J gene TRBJ2-3, with a tentative D call TRBD1 (5 bases). The CDR3 consists of 15 residues. Germline V gene lookup returns CDR1 LGHNA and CDR2 YNFKEQ. Trimming stripped 0 bases from V and 3 bases from J, with 10 bases between. The CDR3 spells CASSQDRARTDTQYF. CDR3 DNA: TGTGCCAGCAGCCAAGACAGGGCGAGGACAGATACGCAGTATTTT.

The V and J genes are TRBV3-1 (or the pseudogene TRBV3-2) and TRBJ2-7, with TRBD2 matching over 12 bases. CDR1 is LGHDT, CDR2 YNNKEL, per germline (reference sequence). The CDR3 is made up of 15 amino acids. J lost 3 bases, V lost 1 base, and 1 base had no gene match. This chain's CDR3 is CASSQGTSGNYEQYF. The CDR3 DNA reads as TGTGCCAGCAGCCAAGGGACTAGCGGGAACTACGAGCAGTACTTC.

The CDR3 protein is CASSEMVTTNSNQPQHF. CDR3 DNA sequence: TGTGCCAGCAGTGAGATGGTGACCACTAATAGCAATCAGCCCCAGCATTTT. The V call is TRBV6-1, the J call TRBJ1-5, with no clear D. This CDR3 comprises 17 residues. Trimming stripped 3 bases from V and 0 bases from J, with 15 bases between. Germline V lookup: CDR1 MNHNS, CDR2 SASEGT.

The genes are TRBV6-6 and TRBJ2-7; D call uncertain. CDR1 and CDR2 from the germline V gene are MNHNY and SVGAGI (reference sequence). V was cut by 2 bases and J by 3 bases, with 8 bases left in between. The CDR3 has 13 residues. DNA for the CDR3: TGTGCCAGCAGTTACGAGGTAATCTACGAGCAGTACTTC. This sequence encodes CASSYEVIYEQYF.

The chain links TRBV20-1 to TRBJ1-2, with 7 bases fitting TRBD1. The length of the CDR3 is 14 residues. The V gene end was trimmed by 3 bases and the J gene end by 4 bases; junction bases not matched to a gene: 8. The germline V gene has CDR1 DFQATT and CDR2 SNEGSKA (reference sequence). The CDR3, as DNA: TGCAGTGCTAGTAAGGGGGCGGAGGGCTATGGCTACACCTTC. Its translation: CSASKGAEGYGYTF.